This T cell receptor beta chain is from a study of shared clonotypes between healthy human individuals. V lost 0 bases to trimming and J lost 7 bases, with 6 bases between them. The CDR3 totals 13 residues. Germline lookup yields CDR1 MGHRA and CDR2 YSYEKL. Assay used: immunoSEQ multiplex PCR; TCRdb lists only in-frame clones, some missing. The table includes about 2.1 million clones, 80% to 95% detected once. Terminally differentiated effector memory CD45RA+ cells were excluded by CCR7 positive selection of CD45RO-negative cells. Broader study findings: Since donors were few, the genetic and exposure-history diversity represented was limited.

In the case of this clone: Its matching antigen is unknown.

Sequences were obtained from naive CD8+ T cells from PBMCs. The V gene is TRBV4-1, the J gene TRBJ1-4; D not resolved. The clonotype was recovered from a man younger than 35 in good health. Some clones in this sample may be carry-over from other donors' samples. The CDR3 loop is CASSQDRSEKLFF. CDR3 bases: TGCGCCAGCAGCCAAGATCGGAGTGAAAAACTGTTTTTT.